The 27 T cell receptor beta chains presented below share a single source sample, sequenced in a study of blood T cell repertoires in COVID-19. Clones were read by immunoSEQ multiplex PCR, and TCRdb kept only the in-frame ones, dropping some. The table records some 270,000 clones, roughly 90% of them present only once. The sequenced material came from peripheral blood. The origin of the receptors is a woman aged 55-70 years with COVID-19, enrolled during active disease.

The V and J genes are TRBV19 and TRBJ1-1, with D possibly matching TRBD1 (6 bases). Per the germline V gene, CDR1 is LNHDA and CDR2 is SQIVND (reference sequence). The V and J ends lost 4 bases and 2 bases respectively, with 17 bases between them. This CDR3 contains 16 residues. The CDR3 coding sequence is TGTGCCAGTAGTACGCCCATGGACAGAGTTAACACTGAAGCTTTCTTT. Its translation is CASSTPMDRVNTEAFF.

This clone is a singleton in its sample. CDR3 loop: CASSIQGWRYNEQFF. DNA for the CDR3: TGTGCCAGTAGTATTCAAGGGTGGAGGTACAATGAGCAGTTCTTC. The genes are TRBV19 and TRBJ2-1, with a tentative D call TRBD2 (5 bases). The germline CDR1 and CDR2 sequences are LNHDA and SQIVND (reference sequence). The length of the CDR3 is 15 residues. Trimming pared 3 bases from V and 4 bases from J, leaving 13 bases between. Complete variable domain (other parts from reference TRBV19 and TRBJ2-1): DGGITQSPKYLFRKEGQNVTLSCEQNLNHDAMYWYRQDPGQGLRLIYYSQIVNDFQKGDIAEGYSVSREKKESFPLTVTSAQKNPTAFYLCASSIQGWRYNEQFFGPGTRLTVL.

The chain uses TRBV28 and TRBJ1-1, with D hard to call. The CDR3 runs 16 residues. Trimming took 5 bases from V and 0 from J, leaving 16 bases between them. The germline V gene encodes CDR1 MDHEN and CDR2 SYDVKM. CDR3 coding DNA: TGTGCCAGCAGTATTATCTCCCCGGTCGTGAACACTGAAGCTTTCTTT. As protein: CASSIISPVVNTEAFF.

The rearrangement uses TRBV29-1 and TRBJ2-7; D ambiguous. CDR3 length: 17 amino acids. Trimming removed 8 bases from V and 0 bases from J, with 26 bases in between. The germline CDR1 and CDR2 sequences are SQVTM and ANQGSEA. This CDR3 reads CSTLRRSPRSGSYEQYF. The DNA for the CDR3 is TGCAGCACCCTACGACGGAGCCCTAGGTCTGGCTCCTACGAGCAGTACTTC.

J is TRBJ1-1 and V is TRBV7-9, with TRBD1 matching 7 bases. From germline, CDR1 is SEHNR and CDR2 FQNEAQ (reference sequence). The CDR3 is 17 amino acids. V was pared by 7 bases and J by 1 base, with 15 bases of the junction left unmatched. The CDR3 protein is CASIPGAGGKRNTEAFF. CDR3 in DNA: TGTGCCAGCATCCCAGGGGCAGGGGGGAAGAGGAACACTGAAGCTTTCTTT.

This clone has a single count. The rearrangement links TRBV11-2 to TRBJ2-7, with TRBD1 matching over 9 bases. The V and J ends lost 2 bases and 3 bases, in that order; junction bases with no gene match: 11. The CDR3 has 17 amino acids. CDR1 and CDR2 (germline): SGHAT, FQNNGV. The CDR3 here is CASSLTDSTGGNYEQYF. The CDR3 region has the DNA TGTGCCAGCAGCTTAACCGATTCGACAGGGGGGAACTACGAGCAGTACTTC.

The chain couples TRBV6-2 or TRBV6-3 to TRBJ2-3; TRBD1 aligns across 7 bases. The germline gives CDR1 MNHEY, CDR2 SVGEGT. The V segment lost 5 bases and the J segment 2 bases; nucleotides outside the gene matches: 13. The CDR3 sequence is 17 residues long. DNA of the CDR3: TGTGCCAGCAGTAGCCATCGGGACAGCCTTTACACAGATACGCAGTATTTT. This translates into CASSSHRDSLYTDTQYF.

The chain combines TRBV9 with TRBJ2-5; 10 bases agree with TRBD2. J was trimmed by 4 bases and V by 1 base; bases with no gene match: 10. Germline lookup yields CDR1 SGDLS and CDR2 YYNGEE. The CDR3 loop spans 17 amino acids. The CDR3 DNA is TGTGCCAGCAGCGTAAGACCCGGGACTAGCGTCGGAGAGACCCAGTACTTC. Translating gives CASSVRPGTSVGETQYF.

The chain joins TRBV15 to TRBJ1-4; tentative D call: TRBD1 (6 bases). V lost 0 bases and J 7 bases, leaving 15 bases between the germline ends. Germline CDR1 LNHNV, CDR2 YYDKDF (reference sequence). The CDR3 extends over 16 amino acids. CDR3 sequence (DNA): TGTGCCACCAGCAGAGATCCAGCAGGGGCCGTTGAAAAACTGTTTTTT. Protein sequence: CATSRDPAGAVEKLFF.

This chain connects TRBV12-3 or TRBV12-4 to TRBJ2-5; D remains ambiguous. V lost 4 bases and J lost 5, with 5 bases in between. The CDR3 has 11 amino acids. The chain's CDR3 is CASSYGETQYF. As DNA, the CDR3 is TGTGCCAGCAGTTACGGGGAGACCCAGTACTTC.

This clone occurred once. The chain links TRBV6-6 to TRBJ1-4; the match to TRBD1 covers 8 bases. The CDR3 has 14 residues. Germline-derived CDR1 and CDR2 are MNHNY and SVGAGI (reference sequence). J gave up 4 bases and V 6 bases, and 4 bases lay outside the gene matches. CDR3 sequence reads: CASREGQVNEKLFF. The CDR3 DNA sequence: TGTGCCAGCAGAGAGGGACAGGTTAATGAAAAACTGTTTTTT.

The V and J genes are TRBV2 and TRBJ1-1, with no clear D. The CDR3 extends over 11 amino acids. Germline assignment: CDR1 SNHLY and CDR2 FYNNEI. Trimming took 7 bases from V and 6 from J, leaving 9 bases between them. The CDR3 DNA follows: TGTGCCAGCATCAGAGAGGCTGAAGCTTTCTTT. Translated, it gives CASIREAEAFF.

In this sample, this clone turned up a few times. The J gene is TRBJ2-5, the V gene TRBV6-5; a possible D gene is TRBD1 (5 bases). V was clipped by 1 base and J by 0 bases, with 9 bases between them. The CDR3 spans 15 residues. Germline V gene data show CDR1 as MNHEY and CDR2 as SVGAGI. The CDR3 loop is CASSYFAGYQETQYF. In DNA, the CDR3 is TGTGCCAGCAGTTACTTCGCAGGGTACCAAGAGACCCAGTACTTC.

The chain couples TRBV7-2 to TRBJ1-3; D may be TRBD1 (6 bases). This CDR3 has 15 residues. V lost 4 bases and J lost 4, with 14 bases in between. Germline CDR1 reads SGHTA; CDR2 reads FQGNSA. The CDR3 DNA sequence: TGTGCCAGCAGCTCACACAGGGTCCAAGGAAACACCATATATTTT. Translating gives CASSSHRVQGNTIYF.

The chain is built from TRBV5-1 and TRBJ1-3; 12 bases are a match to TRBD1. The germline V gene encodes CDR1 SGHRS and CDR2 YFSETQ. This CDR3 is 16 amino acids long. Trimming at V came to 2 bases and at J to 6 bases, leaving 6 bases not matched to a gene. CDR3 in amino acids: CASSLEGQGAENTIYF. The CDR3 DNA is TGCGCCAGCAGCTTAGAGGGACAGGGGGCAGAAAACACCATATATTTT.

This clone was seen just once. This chain links TRBV6-5 with TRBJ1-1; 8 positions agree with TRBD1. The CDR3 is 13 amino acids. With V trimmed by 10 bases and J by 0 bases, 4 bases remained unmatched. CDR1 is MNHEY, CDR2 SVGAGI, per germline. The CDR3 sequence: CANGQGMNTEAFF. The CDR3 bases are TGTGCCAACGGACAGGGTATGAACACTGAAGCTTTCTTT.

This chain uses TRBV9 with TRBJ1-4, with D maybe TRBD1 (5 bases). The V gene lost 3 bases and the J gene lost 5 bases, with 11 bases spanning the gap. Per germline, CDR1 SGDLS and CDR2 YYNGEE. CDR3 length equals 14 residues. CDR3 DNA sequence: TGTGCCAGCAGCGGCAAGGCAGGGAATGAAAAACTGTTTTTT. This gives the protein CASSGKAGNEKLFF. The full variable domain, with the rest looked up from reference TRBV9 and TRBJ1-4, is DSGVTQTPKHLITATGQRVTLRCSPRSGDLSVYWYQQSLDQGLQFLIQYYNGEERAKGNILERFSAQQFPDLHSELNLSSLELGDSALYFCASSGKAGNEKLFFGSGTQLSVL.

This clone showed up just once. This sequence joins TRBV4-1 and TRBJ2-1, with D unresolved. This CDR3 region has 17 residues. With 4 bases removed from V and 2 bases from J, the gap between germline ends came to 18 bases. The germline CDR1 and CDR2 sequences are MGHRA and YSYEKL. The CDR3 nucleotides read TGCGCCAGCAGCCTGCAAAACTCCGGCGGTGCCTACAATGAGCAGTTCTTC. It is translated as CASSLQNSGGAYNEQFF.

This chain uses TRBV30 with TRBJ1-2; no clear D. Germline values: CDR1 GTSNPN, CDR2 SVGIG (reference sequence). The CDR3 is 15 amino acids. V was cut by 4 bases and J by 0 bases, with 15 bases left in between. CDR3 coding DNA: TGTGCCTGGAACCCCCGGAGGGCTTCTAACTATGGCTACACCTTC. Its translation is CAWNPRRASNYGYTF.

This clone was picked up one time. The V and J genes are TRBV29-1 and TRBJ1-1; D not certain. Germline CDR1 is SQVTM and CDR2 is ANQGSEA. This CDR3 is built from 13 residues. Trimming shortened V by 0 bases and J by 2 bases, and 7 bases separated the two germline ends. The CDR3 bases are TGCAGCGTTGAAGAAACAGCAAACACTGAAGCTTTCTTT. Its translation: CSVEETANTEAFF.

This chain links TRBV3-1 (or the pseudogene TRBV3-2) with TRBJ2-7; the D gene is possibly TRBD2 (7 bases). The CDR3 loop spans 18 amino acids. Trimming pared 0 bases from V and 3 bases from J, leaving 21 bases between. The germline gives CDR1 LGHDT, CDR2 YNNKEL (reference sequence). CDR3 nucleotide sequence: TGTGCCAGCAGCCAAGATATGGTGTCGGCGGGGGCCCACTACGAGCAGTACTTC. Translating gives CASSQDMVSAGAHYEQYF.

V gene TRBV18 combines with J gene TRBJ2-2; the D is unclear. The CDR3 runs to 15 residues. From germline, CDR1 is KGHSH and CDR2 LQKENI. V lost 2 bases, J lost 5 bases, and 12 bases lay in between. The DNA of the CDR3 is TGTGCCAGCTCACCAGACTCGAAAGTGACCGGGGAGCTGTTTTTT. Residues: CASSPDSKVTGELFF.

The genes are TRBV3-1 (or the pseudogene TRBV3-2) and TRBJ1-5; TRBD1 is a possible D gene (5 bases). Trimming pared 2 bases from V and 3 bases from J, leaving 11 bases between. There are 15 residues in the CDR3. Looked up from germline, CDR1 is LGHDT and CDR2 is YNNKEL (reference sequence). CDR3 sequence (DNA): TGTGCCAGCAGCCAAAATCCGGGGGTCAATCAGCCCCAGCATTTT. Translation: CASSQNPGVNQPQHF.

The chain is built from TRBV18 and TRBJ2-2, with D perhaps matching TRBD1 (5 bases). V dropped 3 bases and J dropped 1 base, with 9 bases sitting between them. The germline V gene encodes CDR1 KGHSH and CDR2 LQKENI. The CDR3 consists of 15 residues. CDR3 amino acids: CASSPEGQNTGELFF. The CDR3 nucleotides read TGTGCCAGCTCACCGGAAGGACAGAACACCGGGGAGCTGTTTTTT.

The V and J genes are TRBV19 and TRBJ1-2; tentative D call: TRBD1 (6 bases). Trimming cost V 0 bases and J 3 bases, with 17 bases left between them. The CDR3 length is 17 residues. Germline V gene lookup returns CDR1 LNHDA and CDR2 SQIVND (reference sequence). CDR3 nucleotides: TGTGCCAGTAGTATAGAGGGGGCCTTGCAGGGGTACTATGGCTACACCTTC. This codes for CASSIEGALQGYYGYTF.

This clone has just one count. This chain links TRBV30 with TRBJ1-2; 7 positions match TRBD1. Germline trimming cut 8 bases from V and 6 bases from J; bases unmatched to any gene: 12. CDR1 and CDR2 (germline): GTSNPN, SVGIG (reference sequence). This CDR3 contains 13 residues. DNA of the CDR3: TGTGCCCGGGACAGCCGCTGGGGCCATGGCTACACCTTC. Protein sequence: CARDSRWGHGYTF.

The V and J genes are TRBV10-3 and TRBJ2-5; 12 positions match TRBD2. Germline V gene data show CDR1 as ENHRY and CDR2 as SYGVKD. The V gene end was trimmed by 2 bases and the J gene end by 5 bases; junction bases not matched to a gene: 6. This CDR3 contains 16 residues. Here the CDR3 reads CAISEPGLAGWETQYF. The CDR3 nucleotides read TGTGCCATCAGTGAGCCGGGACTAGCGGGTTGGGAGACCCAGTACTTC.